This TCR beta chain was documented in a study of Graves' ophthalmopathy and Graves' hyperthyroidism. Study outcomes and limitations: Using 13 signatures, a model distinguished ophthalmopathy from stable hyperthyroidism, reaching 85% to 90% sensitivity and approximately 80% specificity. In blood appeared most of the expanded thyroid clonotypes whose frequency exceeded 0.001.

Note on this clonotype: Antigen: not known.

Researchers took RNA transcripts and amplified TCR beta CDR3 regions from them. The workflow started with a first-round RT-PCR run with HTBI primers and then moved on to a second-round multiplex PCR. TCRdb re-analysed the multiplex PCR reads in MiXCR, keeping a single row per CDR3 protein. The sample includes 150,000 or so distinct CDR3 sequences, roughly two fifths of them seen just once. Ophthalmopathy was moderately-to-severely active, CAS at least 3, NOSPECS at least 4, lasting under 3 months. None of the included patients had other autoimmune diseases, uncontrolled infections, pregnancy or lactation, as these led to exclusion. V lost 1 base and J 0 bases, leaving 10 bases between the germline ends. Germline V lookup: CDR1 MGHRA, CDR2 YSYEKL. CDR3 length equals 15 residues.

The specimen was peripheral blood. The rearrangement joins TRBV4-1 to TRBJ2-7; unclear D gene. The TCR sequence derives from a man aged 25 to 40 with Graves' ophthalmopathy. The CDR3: CASSQGPRSSYEQYF. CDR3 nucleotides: TGCGCCAGCAGCCAAGGCCCCCGGAGCTCCTACGAGCAGTACTTC.